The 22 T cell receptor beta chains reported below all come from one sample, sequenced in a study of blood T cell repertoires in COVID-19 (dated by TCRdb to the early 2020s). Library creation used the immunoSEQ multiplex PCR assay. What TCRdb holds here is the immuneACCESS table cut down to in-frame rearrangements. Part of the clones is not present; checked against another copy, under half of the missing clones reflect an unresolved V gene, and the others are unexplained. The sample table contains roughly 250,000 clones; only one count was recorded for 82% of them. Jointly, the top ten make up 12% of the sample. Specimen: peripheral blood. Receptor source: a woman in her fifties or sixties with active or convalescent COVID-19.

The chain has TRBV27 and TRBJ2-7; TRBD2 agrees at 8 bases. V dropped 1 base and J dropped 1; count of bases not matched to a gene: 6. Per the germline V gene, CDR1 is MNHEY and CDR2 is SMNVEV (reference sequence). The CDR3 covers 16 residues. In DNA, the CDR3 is TGTGCCAGCAGTTTATTCCCCACTAGCGGATCCTACGAGCAGTACTTC. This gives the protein CASSLFPTSGSYEQYF.

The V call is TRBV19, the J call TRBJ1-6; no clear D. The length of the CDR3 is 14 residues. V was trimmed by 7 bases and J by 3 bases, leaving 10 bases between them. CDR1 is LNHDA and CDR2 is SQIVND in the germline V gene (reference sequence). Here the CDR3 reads CASTAGNYNSPLHF. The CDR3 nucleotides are TGTGCCAGTACCGCCGGGAACTATAATTCACCCCTCCACTTT.

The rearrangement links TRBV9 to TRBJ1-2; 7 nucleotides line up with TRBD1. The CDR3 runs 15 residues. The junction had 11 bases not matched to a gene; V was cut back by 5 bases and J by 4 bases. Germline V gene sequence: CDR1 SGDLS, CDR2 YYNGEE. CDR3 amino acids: CASRKDPTGSYGYTF. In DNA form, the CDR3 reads TGTGCCAGCAGAAAAGACCCGACAGGGAGCTATGGCTACACCTTC.

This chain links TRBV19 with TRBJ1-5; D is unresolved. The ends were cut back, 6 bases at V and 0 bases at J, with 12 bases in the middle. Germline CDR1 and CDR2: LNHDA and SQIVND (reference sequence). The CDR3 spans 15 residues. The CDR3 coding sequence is TGTGCCAGTAGCCCGAGAGCCCTTAGCAATCAGCCCCAGCATTTT. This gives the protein CASSPRALSNQPQHF.

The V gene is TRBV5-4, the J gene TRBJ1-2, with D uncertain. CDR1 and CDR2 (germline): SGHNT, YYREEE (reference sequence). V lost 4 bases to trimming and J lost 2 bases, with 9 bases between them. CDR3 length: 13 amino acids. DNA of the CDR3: TGTGCCAGCAGCCTGGACGGGAACTATGGCTACACCTTC. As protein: CASSLDGNYGYTF. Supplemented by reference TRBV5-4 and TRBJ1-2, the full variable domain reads ETGVTQSPTHLIKTRGQQVTLRCSSQSGHNTVSWYQQALGQGPQFIFQYYREEENGRGNFPPRFSGLQFPNYSSELNVNALELDDSALYLCASSLDGNYGYTFGSGTRLTVV.

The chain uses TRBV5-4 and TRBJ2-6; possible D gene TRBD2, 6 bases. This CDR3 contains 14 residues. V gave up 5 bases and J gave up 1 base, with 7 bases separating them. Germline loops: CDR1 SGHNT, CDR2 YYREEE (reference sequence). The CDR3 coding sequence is TGTGCCAGCAGTCGGGGGTCTGGGGCCAACGTCCTGACTTTC. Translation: CASSRGSGANVLTF.

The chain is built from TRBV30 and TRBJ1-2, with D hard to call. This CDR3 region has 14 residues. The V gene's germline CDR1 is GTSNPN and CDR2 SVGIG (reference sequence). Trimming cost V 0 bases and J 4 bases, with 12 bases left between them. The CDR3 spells CAWSVSRSGYGYTF. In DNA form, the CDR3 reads TGTGCCTGGAGTGTTTCCAGGTCTGGCTATGGCTACACCTTC.

DNA for the CDR3: TGTGCCAGCAGCATCAGGGGGGCTTCTGGAAACACCATATATTTT. Protein product: CASSIRGASGNTIYF. This chain connects TRBV3-1 (or the pseudogene TRBV3-2) to TRBJ1-3; 7 bases fit TRBD1. The germline gives CDR1 LGHDT, CDR2 YNNKEL (reference sequence). The junction had 5 bases not matched to a gene; V was cut back by 5 bases and J by 1 base. The CDR3 is 15 residues long.

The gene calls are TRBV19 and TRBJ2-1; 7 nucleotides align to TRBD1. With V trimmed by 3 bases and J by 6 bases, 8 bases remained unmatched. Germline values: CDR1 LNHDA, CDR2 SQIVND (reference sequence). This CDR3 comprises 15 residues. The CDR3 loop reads CASSMAQGEGNEQFF. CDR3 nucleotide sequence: TGTGCCAGTAGTATGGCCCAGGGGGAAGGCAATGAGCAGTTCTTC.

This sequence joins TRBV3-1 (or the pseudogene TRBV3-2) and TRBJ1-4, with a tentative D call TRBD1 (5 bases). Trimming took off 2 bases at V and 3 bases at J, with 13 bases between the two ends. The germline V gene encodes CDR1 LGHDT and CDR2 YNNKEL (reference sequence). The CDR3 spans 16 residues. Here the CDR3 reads CASSQFRAGSNEKLFF. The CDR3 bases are TGTGCCAGCAGCCAATTCAGGGCAGGGTCTAATGAAAAACTGTTTTTT.

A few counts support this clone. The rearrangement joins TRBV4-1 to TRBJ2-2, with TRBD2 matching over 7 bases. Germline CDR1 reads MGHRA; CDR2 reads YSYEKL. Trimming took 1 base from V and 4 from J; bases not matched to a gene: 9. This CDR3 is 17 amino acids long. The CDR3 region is CASSQVGTGRVTGELFF. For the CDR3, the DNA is TGCGCCAGCAGCCAAGTTGGAACTGGGAGGGTCACCGGGGAGCTGTTTTTT.

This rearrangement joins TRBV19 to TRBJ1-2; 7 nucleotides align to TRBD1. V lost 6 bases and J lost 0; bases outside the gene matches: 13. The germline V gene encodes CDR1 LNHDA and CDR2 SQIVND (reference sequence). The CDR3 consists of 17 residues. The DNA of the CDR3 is TGTGCCAGTAGGGCGACAGGGAGGACTAATTCTAACTATGGCTACACCTTC. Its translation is CASRATGRTNSNYGYTF.

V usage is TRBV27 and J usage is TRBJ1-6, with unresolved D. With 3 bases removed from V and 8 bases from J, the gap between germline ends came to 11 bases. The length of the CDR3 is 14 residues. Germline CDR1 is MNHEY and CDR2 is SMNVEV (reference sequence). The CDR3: CASSFGRRDSPLHF. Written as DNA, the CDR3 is TGTGCCAGCAGTTTTGGCAGGAGGGATTCACCCCTCCACTTT.

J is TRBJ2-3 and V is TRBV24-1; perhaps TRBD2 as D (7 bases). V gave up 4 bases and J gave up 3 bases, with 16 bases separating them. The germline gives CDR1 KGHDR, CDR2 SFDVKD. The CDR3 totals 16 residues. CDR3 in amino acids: CATSDRREGGTDTQYF. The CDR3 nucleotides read TGTGCCACCAGTGACCGCAGGGAGGGGGGAACAGATACGCAGTATTTT.

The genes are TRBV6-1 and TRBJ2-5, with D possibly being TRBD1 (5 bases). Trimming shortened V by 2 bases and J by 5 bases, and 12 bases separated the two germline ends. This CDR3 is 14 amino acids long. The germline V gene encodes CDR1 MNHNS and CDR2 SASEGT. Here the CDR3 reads CASSEPGRAETQYF. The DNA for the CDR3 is TGTGCCAGCAGTGAACCTGGCAGGGCGGAGACCCAGTACTTC.

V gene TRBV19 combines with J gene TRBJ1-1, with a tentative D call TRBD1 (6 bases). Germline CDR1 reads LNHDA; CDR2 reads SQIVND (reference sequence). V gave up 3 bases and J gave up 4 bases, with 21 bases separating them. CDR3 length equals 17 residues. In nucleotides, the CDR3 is TGTGCCAGTAGTATGCGTGGACAGCTCGGGGGGGCCACTGAAGCTTTCTTT. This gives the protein CASSMRGQLGGATEAFF.

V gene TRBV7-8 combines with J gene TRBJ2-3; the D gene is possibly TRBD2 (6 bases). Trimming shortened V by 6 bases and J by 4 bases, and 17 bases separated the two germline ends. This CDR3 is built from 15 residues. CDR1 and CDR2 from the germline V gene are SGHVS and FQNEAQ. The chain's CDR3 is CASRPPPSEPDTQYF. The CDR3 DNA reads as TGTGCCAGCAGACCACCCCCTAGCGAACCAGATACGCAGTATTTT.

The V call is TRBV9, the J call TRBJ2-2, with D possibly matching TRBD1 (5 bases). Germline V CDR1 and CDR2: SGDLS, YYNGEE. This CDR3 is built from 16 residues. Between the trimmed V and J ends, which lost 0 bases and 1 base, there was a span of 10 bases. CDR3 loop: CASSVGGRLNTGELFF. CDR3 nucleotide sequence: TGTGCCAGCAGCGTAGGGGGCAGGCTGAACACCGGGGAGCTGTTTTTT.

The CDR3 reads CASSVGYGTGEETQYF. DNA of the CDR3: TGTGCCAGTAGTGTCGGATACGGGACAGGGGAAGAGACCCAGTACTTC. The chain couples TRBV19 to TRBJ2-5, with TRBD1 matching 10 bases. V lost 5 bases and J lost 3; bases outside the gene matches: 9. CDR1 and CDR2 from the germline V gene are LNHDA and SQIVND (reference sequence). This CDR3 has 16 amino acids.

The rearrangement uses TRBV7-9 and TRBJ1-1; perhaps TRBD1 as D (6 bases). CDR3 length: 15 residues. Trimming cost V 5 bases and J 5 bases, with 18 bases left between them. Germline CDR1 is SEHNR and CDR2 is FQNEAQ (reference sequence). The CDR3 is CASSPPRGRGTEAFF. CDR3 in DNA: TGTGCCAGCAGCCCCCCCCGGGGGAGGGGGACTGAAGCTTTCTTT.

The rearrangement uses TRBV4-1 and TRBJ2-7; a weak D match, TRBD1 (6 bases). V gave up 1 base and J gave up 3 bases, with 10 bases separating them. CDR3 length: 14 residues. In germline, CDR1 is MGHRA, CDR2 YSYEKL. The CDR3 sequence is CASSQAGGGYEQYF. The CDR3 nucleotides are TGCGCCAGCAGCCAAGCTGGGGGCGGCTACGAGCAGTACTTC.

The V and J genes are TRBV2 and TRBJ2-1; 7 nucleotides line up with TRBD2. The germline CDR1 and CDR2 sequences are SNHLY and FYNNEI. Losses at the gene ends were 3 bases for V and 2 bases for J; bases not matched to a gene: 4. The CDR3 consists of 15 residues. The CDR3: CASSDGGTTYNEQFF. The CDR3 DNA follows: TGTGCCAGCAGTGACGGGGGGACTACCTACAATGAGCAGTTCTTC.